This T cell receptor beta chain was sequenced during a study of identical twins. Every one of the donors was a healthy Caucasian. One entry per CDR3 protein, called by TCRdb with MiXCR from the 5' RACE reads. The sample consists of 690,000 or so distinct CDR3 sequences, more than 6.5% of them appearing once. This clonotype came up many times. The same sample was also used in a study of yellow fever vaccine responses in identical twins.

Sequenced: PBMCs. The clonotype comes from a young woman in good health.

The CDR3 DNA sequence: TGTGCCAGCAGCAGACAGGGAACTGGGGCCAACGTCCTGACTTTC. Amino acids: CASSRQGTGANVLTF. The V call is TRBV28, the J call TRBJ2-6, with 7 bases matching TRBD1. The CDR3 totals 15 residues. With 6 bases clipped from V and 2 bases from J, the junction kept 4 bases outside the gene matches. Germline CDR1 MDHEN, CDR2 SYDVKM.